Each of the 12 T cell receptor beta chains below was sequenced from the same sample in a study of T-cell reconstitution after alpha-beta-depleted transplantation in children. The TCRbeta library incorporated unique molecular identifiers. TCRdb reprocessed the PCR reads via MiXCR and lists one record per CDR3 protein. The profile shows just under 150,000 distinct CDR3 sequences, roughly 9% of them singletons. The sample here was PBMCs, mostly from graft donor cells, taken 180 days after TCRalphabeta/CD19-depleted stem cell transplant. These receptors all come from a female patient between 2 and 15 years old who had a stem cell transplant for congenital amegakaryocytic thrombocytopenia, so the T cells may come from the graft donor.

This clonotype was observed a few times. The chain joins TRBV12-3 or TRBV12-4 to TRBJ2-3; D perhaps matches TRBD2 (5 bases). Trimming pared 6 bases from V and 1 base from J, leaving 14 bases between. This CDR3 contains 15 residues. CDR3 DNA sequence: TGTGCCAGCAGACCCCGGGGATTCGGCACAGATACGCAGTATTTT. Amino acid sequence: CASRPRGFGTDTQYF.

This clonotype came up a few times. V is TRBV20-1 and J is TRBJ2-3, with 7 bases that match TRBD2. CDR1 is DFQATT, CDR2 SNEGSKA, per germline (reference sequence). The CDR3 extends over 18 amino acids. After removal of 3 bases from V and 2 bases from J, the junction contained 17 bases not matched to a gene. Written as DNA, the CDR3 is TGCAGTGCTAGTCAGCTCGTTTGGACTAGATGGCCCACAGATACGCAGTATTTT. The encoded protein is CSASQLVWTRWPTDTQYF.

Details on this clonotype: The junction does not match germline at one end; this may be a read error. V gene TRBV29-1 combines with J gene TRBJ2-6, with a possible D match to TRBD1 (5 bases). The CDR3 contains 12 residues. Germline CDR1 and CDR2: SQVTM and ANQGSEA. The CDR3 region is CSVESGANGLTF. The CDR3 coding sequence is TGCAGCGTTGAATCTGGGGCCAACGGCCTGACTTTC.

This clonotype showed up many times. The DNA of the CDR3 is TGTGCCAGCAGTTCCCGGGTTGGCGGATCCTACAATGAGCAGTTCTTC. Translated: CASSSRVGGSYNEQFF. The V gene is TRBV12-3 or TRBV12-4, the J gene TRBJ2-1; D gene uncertain. This CDR3 has 16 amino acids. V gave up 4 bases and J gave up 1 base, with 14 bases separating them.

This clonotype has ten or more counts. The genes are TRBV10-2 and TRBJ1-4; D is perhaps TRBD1 (5 bases). CDR3 length equals 14 residues. CDR1 is WSHSY, CDR2 SAAADI, per germline. Deletions cut 8 bases from V and 0 bases from J, with 10 bases between. The CDR3 here is CASGGHATNEKLFF. The CDR3 nucleotides read TGCGCCAGCGGTGGACATGCAACTAATGAAAAACTGTTTTTT.

This clonotype was counted ten times or more. V and J are TRBV12-3 or TRBV12-4 and TRBJ2-3, with 9 bases matching TRBD2. The J segment lost 5 bases and the V segment lost 7 bases, leaving 10 bases of the junction unmatched. This CDR3 has 15 residues. This CDR3 is CASTVVAGAKDTQYF. The CDR3 DNA follows: TGTGCCAGCACTGTAGTAGCGGGGGCAAAAGATACGCAGTATTTT.

This chain uses TRBV27 with TRBJ2-7; tentatively, D is TRBD1 (6 bases). This CDR3 comprises 13 residues. V was clipped by 5 bases and J by 0 bases, with 8 bases between them. Germline assignment: CDR1 MNHEY and CDR2 SMNVEV (reference sequence). The CDR3 coding sequence is TGTGCCAGCAGTCCGGACAGCTCCTACGAGCAGTACTTC. It specifies CASSPDSSYEQYF.

The table lists this clonotype with many counts. The chain links TRBV20-1 to TRBJ1-5; D ambiguous. V lost 6 bases and J lost 0, with 6 bases in between. The germline gives CDR1 DFQATT, CDR2 SNEGSKA (reference sequence). The CDR3 spans 12 residues. This CDR3 is CSAKFSNQPQHF. CDR3 sequence (DNA): TGCAGTGCGAAATTTAGCAATCAGCCCCAGCATTTT.

V usage is TRBV5-6 and J usage is TRBJ2-7; D may correspond to TRBD1 or TRBD2 (5 bases each). The germline gives CDR1 SGHDT, CDR2 YYEEEE. The V and J ends lost 0 bases and 9 bases respectively, with 10 bases between them. The CDR3 runs 12 residues. In DNA, the CDR3 is TGTGCCAGCAGCTTGGTGGGGACCGCGCAGTACTTC. Its protein product is CASSLVGTAQYF. Filled out from reference TRBV5-6 and TRBJ2-7, the complete variable domain reads DAGVTQSPTHLIKTRGQQVTLRCSPKSGHDTVSWYQQALGQGPQFIFQYYEEEERQRGNFPDRFSGHQFPNYSSELNVNALLLGDSALYLCASSLVGTAQYFGPGTRLTVT.

This clonotype was seen at least ten times. V usage is TRBV12-3 or TRBV12-4 and J usage is TRBJ1-1; D is undetermined. V was trimmed by 3 bases and J by 3 bases, leaving 11 bases between them. This CDR3 comprises 14 residues. As DNA, the CDR3 is TGTGCCAGCAGTTTTAATATAGGCTACACTGAAGCTTTCTTT. As protein: CASSFNIGYTEAFF.

This clonotype has just a few counts. The chain combines TRBV6-1 with TRBJ1-2; D possibly corresponds to TRBD1 (5 bases). Germline V gene sequence: CDR1 MNHNS, CDR2 SASEGT. Trimming left V 5 bases short and J 5 bases short, with 18 bases between. The CDR3 contains 15 residues. CDR3 sequence (DNA): TGTGCCAGCAGTAGGACAAGCCTCCCCCAATATGGCTACACCTTC. Its translation is CASSRTSLPQYGYTF.

This clonotype was detected only a few times. The chain carries TRBV18 and TRBJ2-3; D remains unclear. CDR3 length: 16 amino acids. Germline V lookup: CDR1 KGHSH, CDR2 LQKENI. V was cut by 3 bases and J by 0 bases, with 13 bases left in between. CDR3 bases: TGTGCCAGCTCACCCCCCTTCGGTCCTAGCACAGATACGCAGTATTTT. Translated, it gives CASSPPFGPSTDTQYF.